This TCR beta chain was found in a study of blood T cells in healthy people across ages. This clonotype has just a few counts. The antigen is undetermined. Primed by a sample-barcoded 5' primer and a J-beta primer mix, a second PCR proceeded for 7 to 11 cycles. Each CDR3 protein is one row after TCRdb ran MiXCR on the 5' RACE reads. Here the sample spans more than 1.4 million distinct CDR3 sequences, roughly 40% being singletons. Regarding the study as a whole: It was the long-lived donors that had more naive CD4+ cells and higher diversity than aged donors. Per-million-T-cell TCR beta diversity fell roughly linearly with age.

The V and J ends lost 3 bases and 6 bases, in that order; junction bases with no gene match: 9. Germline V gene lookup returns CDR1 SGDLS and CDR2 YYNGEE. This CDR3 is built from 15 residues. This sequence originates from a woman between 18 and 30 years old in good health. The sample consisted of blood. The chain employs TRBV9 and TRBJ2-1; 7 positions agree with TRBD2. In DNA, the CDR3 is TGTGCCAGCAGCGCCCCGGGGGGAAGACGCAATGAGCAGTTCTTC. Its translation: CASSAPGGRRNEQFF. The full variable domain, rest sourced from reference TRBV9 and TRBJ2-1, is DSGVTQTPKHLITATGQRVTLRCSPRSGDLSVYWYQQSLDQGLQFLIQYYNGEERAKGNILERFSAQQFPDLHSELNLSSLELGDSALYFCASSAPGGRRNEQFFGPGTRLTVL.